These 12 T cell receptor beta chains originate from one sample sequenced in a study of CD8 T cells in ankylosing spondylitis. TCRdb reanalysed the 5' RACE reads using MiXCR and keeps one entry per CDR3 protein. The sample consists of some 40,000 distinct CDR3 sequences, around a tenth of them appearing once. The specimen sequenced was blood, either unsorted or a sorted T cell fraction (not recorded which). The source is a male donor with ankylosing spondylitis or in good health (not recorded which).

This clonotype was recorded at least ten times. The chain uses TRBV6-4 and TRBJ2-2, with 7 positions matching TRBD2. The CDR3 spans 18 residues. Germline V gives CDR1 MRHNA, CDR2 SNTAGT. J gave up 6 bases and V 4 bases, and 17 bases lay outside the gene matches. The CDR3 coding sequence is TGTGCCAGCAGTGTGGGCCTACTTTCGCGGGAGCGTGCCGGGGAGCTGTTTTTT. Amino acids: CASSVGLLSRERAGELFF.

This clonotype was detected many times. The V gene is TRBV6-1, the J gene TRBJ1-5; D not resolved. Looked up from germline, CDR1 is MNHNS and CDR2 is SASEGT. With 8 bases removed from V and 2 bases from J, the gap between germline ends came to 10 bases. The CDR3 is 13 amino acids. Here the CDR3 reads CASRGGGNQPQHF. The CDR3 coding sequence is TGTGCCAGCCGGGGAGGTGGCAATCAGCCCCAGCATTTT.

This clonotype was seen ten or more times. The chain carries TRBV4-1 and TRBJ2-2, with D possibly being TRBD1 or TRBD2 (6 bases each). CDR3 length equals 17 residues. Trimming stripped 0 bases from V and 1 base from J, with 12 bases between. Germline V gives CDR1 MGHRA, CDR2 YSYEKL. This CDR3 is CASSQDGGPENTGELFF. DNA for the CDR3: TGCGCCAGCAGCCAAGATGGGGGGCCAGAGAACACCGGGGAGCTGTTTTTT.

This clonotype was picked up many times. V is TRBV24-1 and J is TRBJ2-1; D is perhaps TRBD1 or TRBD2 (6 bases each). Germline assignment: CDR1 KGHDR and CDR2 SFDVKD. This CDR3 comprises 13 residues. Between the trimmed V and J ends, which lost 5 bases and 7 bases, there was a span of 11 bases. The CDR3 DNA follows: TGTGCCACCAGTGGGCCGGGGGCAAATGAGCAGTTCTTC. This translates into CATSGPGANEQFF.

The gene calls are TRBV12-3 or TRBV12-4 and TRBJ2-1, with 8 bases matching TRBD2. The CDR3 is 19 amino acids. The DNA for the CDR3 is TGTACCTTCAGTTTTCCCGGGGGTAAGCGGGAGATTACGTACAATGAGCAGTTCTTC. Amino acid sequence: CTFSFPGGKREITYNEQFF.

The sample holds many counts of this clonotype. This chain connects TRBV27 to TRBJ2-7; TRBD1 or TRBD2 may be the D gene (6 bases each). CDR1 and CDR2 from the germline V gene are MNHEY and SMNVEV (reference sequence). The V end lost 2 bases, the J end lost 3 bases, and 14 bases lay between the germline ends. The CDR3 extends over 15 amino acids. This chain's CDR3 is CASSLRGASSYEQYF. DNA for the CDR3: TGTGCCAGCAGTTTAAGGGGGGCTAGCAGCTACGAGCAGTACTTC.

This clonotype was recorded at least ten times. The chain employs TRBV2 and TRBJ2-5, with 9 nucleotides matching TRBD1. Germline-derived CDR1 and CDR2 are SNHLY and FYNNEI. The V segment lost 7 bases and the J segment 4 bases; nucleotides outside the gene matches: 10. The CDR3 has 15 residues. CDR3 coding DNA: TGTGCCAGCAACGAACAGGGGGCGCCCCGAGAGACCCAGTACTTC. Translation gives CASNEQGAPRETQYF.

At least ten counts were recorded for this clonotype. The chain joins TRBV12-3 or TRBV12-4 to TRBJ1-5; D unresolved. V lost 3 bases, J lost 2 bases, and 8 bases lay in between. The CDR3 has 14 residues. CDR3: CASSFNGGNQPQHF. The CDR3 DNA reads TGTGCCAGCAGTTTTAACGGTGGCAATCAGCCCCAGCATTTT.

This clonotype was detected ten times or more. The chain recombines TRBV5-1 with TRBJ2-1; 10 bases align to TRBD2. Germline V gene data show CDR1 as SGHRS and CDR2 as YFSETQ. The length of the CDR3 is 13 residues. J lost 6 bases, V lost 4 bases, and 1 base had no gene match. The CDR3 spells CASSPSGGNEQFF. The CDR3 DNA reads TGCGCCAGCAGCCCTAGCGGGGGCAATGAGCAGTTCTTC.

The V gene is TRBV29-1, the J gene TRBJ2-1, with a weak D call TRBD1 (7 bases). Trimming stripped 0 bases from V and 8 bases from J, with 17 bases between. Germline-derived CDR1 and CDR2 are SQVTM and ANQGSEA. CDR3 length: 15 residues. CDR3 sequence: CSVEEFRGAGDEQFF. The DNA for the CDR3 is TGCAGCGTTGAAGAATTCAGGGGGGCCGGGGATGAGCAGTTCTTC.

Many counts were recorded for this clonotype. V gene TRBV5-6 combines with J gene TRBJ2-1, with a possible D match to TRBD1 (6 bases). The V end lost 3 bases, the J end lost 8 bases, and 33 bases lay between the germline ends. The CDR3 consists of 20 residues. Germline assignment: CDR1 SGHDT and CDR2 YYEEEE. The CDR3 nucleotides read TGTGCCAGCAGCTCACACTTTGAATTAAGACAGGAGAGAAGGGACGATGAGCAGTTCTTC. Its translation is CASSSHFELRQERRDDEQFF.

This clonotype has a count of ten or more. The CDR3 DNA reads TGCAGTGCTAGACGGGACAGGGTCTCTTTAAGCCAGCATTTT. Translation gives CSARRDRVSLSQHF. The chain is built from TRBV20-1 and TRBJ1-5; the match to TRBD1 covers 9 bases. The trim removed 2 bases at V and 12 bases at J, leaving 11 bases unmatched. In germline, CDR1 is DFQATT, CDR2 SNEGSKA (reference sequence). The CDR3 is 14 amino acids.